This is a list of T cell receptor beta chains from one sample in a study of T-cell memory formation after mild COVID-19. TCRdb redid the calling of the 5' RACE reads with MiXCR, one entry per CDR3 protein. The data contain almost 350,000 distinct CDR3 sequences, 20% to 25% of them seen just once; the ten biggest clones take up 21%. The sample comprised PBMCs or a T cell subset sorted from them (not recorded which). The receptors come from a man aged 18 to 35 who had mild COVID-19 (a few samples of this study predate the infection). Cell type and time point are not known. Each CDR3 is given with its conserved first and last residue. The order of the fields is V gene, D gene, clone size, J gene, CDR3 DNA, CDR3 protein. D genes are given only for firm matches. Not all rows give a size; the values are once, few, many and, for expanded clones, a class.

v_gene: TRBV7-2; d_gene: TRBD1; abundance: .; j_gene: TRBJ1-2; CDR3nt: TGTGCCAGCAGCTCGCCGGACAGGGCCGAATATGGCTACACCTTC; CDR3aa: CASSSPDRAEYGYTF
v_gene: TRBV6-5; d_gene: .; abundance: .; j_gene: TRBJ2-2; CDR3nt: TGTGCCAGCAGTTATGGCGGTCCGAACACCGGGGAGCTGTTTTTT; CDR3aa: CASSYGGPNTGELFF
v_gene: TRBV12-3/TRBV12-4; d_gene: TRBD2; abundance: .; j_gene: TRBJ2-5; CDR3nt: TGTGCCAGCAGCTCATCGGGCGGGGGGGGCGTTTGGGAGACCCAGTACTTC; CDR3aa: CASSSSGGGGVWETQYF
v_gene: TRBV10-3; d_gene: .; abundance: .; j_gene: TRBJ1-5; CDR3nt: TGTGCCATCGGGGCGAACAATCAGCCCCAGCATTTT; CDR3aa: CAIGANNQPQHF
v_gene: TRBV5-1; d_gene: TRBD1; abundance: .; j_gene: TRBJ1-3; CDR3nt: TGCGCCAGCAGCCCGAACAGGGGATCAGGAAACACCATATATTTT; CDR3aa: CASSPNRGSGNTIYF
v_gene: TRBV7-2; d_gene: .; abundance: .; j_gene: TRBJ2-5; CDR3nt: TGTGCCAGCAGCTTCCCCGGGGACGGGGAGACCCAGTACTTC; CDR3aa: CASSFPGDGETQYF
v_gene: TRBV5-1; d_gene: .; abundance: few; j_gene: TRBJ2-7; CDR3nt: TGCGCCAGCAGCCCGAGGCCTGGGGAGCAGTACTTC; CDR3aa: CASSPRPGEQYF
v_gene: TRBV7-9; d_gene: TRBD2; abundance: few; j_gene: TRBJ2-4; CDR3nt: TGTGCCAGCGGCGGACTAGCGGGGGGGACGGACATTCAGTACTTC; CDR3aa: CASGGLAGGTDIQYF
v_gene: TRBV7-2; d_gene: TRBD1; abundance: .; j_gene: TRBJ2-7; CDR3nt: TGTGCCAGCAGTCGACAGGGAAACGAGCAGTACTTC; CDR3aa: CASSRQGNEQYF
v_gene: TRBV6-5; d_gene: .; abundance: few; j_gene: TRBJ2-2; CDR3nt: TGTGCCAGCAGTTACTCAGAGACTTCGACCGGGGAGCTGTTTTTT; CDR3aa: CASSYSETSTGELFF
v_gene: TRBV7-2; d_gene: TRBD2; abundance: few; j_gene: TRBJ2-3; CDR3nt: TGTGCCAGCAGCTTGCGGGGGGGCCTAGATACGCAGTATTTT; CDR3aa: CASSLRGGLDTQYF
v_gene: TRBV7-2; d_gene: .; abundance: few; j_gene: TRBJ2-3; CDR3nt: TGTGCCAGCAGCGCCGACAGGCCAGGAGATACGCAGTATTTT; CDR3aa: CASSADRPGDTQYF
v_gene: TRBV19; d_gene: .; abundance: .; j_gene: TRBJ1-1; CDR3nt: TGTGCCAGTAGGGCGGGACGGCTGAACACTGAAGCTTTCTTT; CDR3aa: CASRAGRLNTEAFF
v_gene: TRBV12-3/TRBV12-4; d_gene: .; abundance: .; j_gene: TRBJ1-1; CDR3nt: TGTGCCAGCAGTTTAGACGGGACTGAAGCTTTCTTT; CDR3aa: CASSLDGTEAFF
v_gene: TRBV4-1; d_gene: TRBD1; abundance: .; j_gene: TRBJ1-6; CDR3nt: TGCGCCAGCAGCCAAGCCGCCCCAGGGGGTAATTCACCCCTCCACTTT; CDR3aa: CASSQAAPGGNSPLHF
v_gene: TRBV20-1; d_gene: .; abundance: .; j_gene: TRBJ2-3; CDR3nt: TGCAGTGCCTTCCGAGCCGTGGGGGCTGGTACAGATACGCAGTATTTT; CDR3aa: CSAFRAVGAGTDTQYF
v_gene: TRBV5-1; d_gene: TRBD1; abundance: few; j_gene: TRBJ1-1; CDR3nt: TGCGCCAGCAGCCGGGACAGTCAGAACACTGAAGCTTTCTTT; CDR3aa: CASSRDSQNTEAFF
v_gene: TRBV25-1; d_gene: .; abundance: .; j_gene: TRBJ2-5; CDR3nt: TGTGCCAGCAGTGAATCTTGGCGGTTACAAGAGACCCAGTACTTC; CDR3aa: CASSESWRLQETQYF
v_gene: TRBV6-1; d_gene: .; abundance: .; j_gene: TRBJ2-7; CDR3nt: TGTGCCAGCAGTGGCGTACCGTCCTACTTC; CDR3aa: CASSGVPSYF
v_gene: TRBV18; d_gene: .; abundance: .; j_gene: TRBJ2-3; CDR3nt: TGTGCCAGCTCACCCGACGCACGTAGCACAGATACGCAGTATTTT; CDR3aa: CASSPDARSTDTQYF
v_gene: TRBV3-1; d_gene: .; abundance: .; j_gene: TRBJ1-5; CDR3nt: TGTGCCAGCAGCCGGACTTATAGCAATCAGCCCCAGCATTTT; CDR3aa: CASSRTYSNQPQHF
v_gene: TRBV5-4; d_gene: .; abundance: .; j_gene: TRBJ2-3; CDR3nt: TGTGCCAGCAGCTTCTTCGTTAATGGCACAGATACGCAGTATTTT; CDR3aa: CASSFFVNGTDTQYF
v_gene: TRBV28; d_gene: .; abundance: many; j_gene: TRBJ1-5; CDR3nt: TGTGCCAGCAGTTTCCGGTCCCCCCAGCAGCATTTT; CDR3aa: CASSFRSPQQHF
v_gene: TRBV5-1; d_gene: .; abundance: few; j_gene: TRBJ1-4; CDR3nt: TGCGCCAGCAGCACGCAGGGTGCAACTAATGAAAAACTGTTTTTT; CDR3aa: CASSTQGATNEKLFF
v_gene: TRBV19; d_gene: TRBD1; abundance: .; j_gene: TRBJ2-2; CDR3nt: TGTGCCAGTAGAGTGGACAGGGGGCTGGGCGGGGAGCTGTTTTTT; CDR3aa: CASRVDRGLGGELFF
v_gene: TRBV3-1; d_gene: TRBD1; abundance: few; j_gene: TRBJ2-3; CDR3nt: TGTGCCAGCAGCCCCCGACAGGGGTTCTGGCAAAGTAACACAGATACGCAGTATTTT; CDR3aa: CASSPRQGFWQSNTDTQYF
v_gene: TRBV18; d_gene: .; abundance: few; j_gene: TRBJ2-1; CDR3nt: TGTGCCAGCTCACCACCGTATGGTCCCCACAATGAGCAGTTCTTC; CDR3aa: CASSPPYGPHNEQFF
v_gene: TRBV6-2/TRBV6-3; d_gene: TRBD1; abundance: .; j_gene: TRBJ2-2; CDR3nt: TGTGCCAGCAGCATCGGACAGGGGGACACCGGGGAGCTGTTTTTT; CDR3aa: CASSIGQGDTGELFF
v_gene: TRBV11-2; d_gene: .; abundance: .; j_gene: TRBJ2-2; CDR3nt: TGTGCCAGCAGCTTAGTCCCAGGCGCGATCGGGGAGCTGTTTTTT; CDR3aa: CASSLVPGAIGELFF
v_gene: TRBV2; d_gene: TRBD1; abundance: .; j_gene: TRBJ2-5; CDR3nt: TGTGCCAGCAGTGGGAACAGGGGAGAAGAGACCCAGTACTTC; CDR3aa: CASSGNRGEETQYF
v_gene: TRBV7-2; d_gene: TRBD2; abundance: few; j_gene: TRBJ2-3; CDR3nt: TGTGCCAGCAGCTTAGGAGCGGGGGGCCCTCTGGATACGCAGTATTTT; CDR3aa: CASSLGAGGPLDTQYF
v_gene: TRBV14; d_gene: .; abundance: .; j_gene: TRBJ2-5; CDR3nt: TGTGCCAGCAGTCCCGGTTGGGGAGAGACCCAGTACTTC; CDR3aa: CASSPGWGETQYF
v_gene: TRBV5-4; d_gene: .; abundance: .; j_gene: TRBJ2-7; CDR3nt: TGTGCCAGCAGCTTTCCGGGACGGGGTTCCTACGAGCAGTACTTC; CDR3aa: CASSFPGRGSYEQYF
v_gene: TRBV20-1; d_gene: .; abundance: few; j_gene: TRBJ2-7; CDR3nt: TGCAGTGCTCCACTTGCCTACGAGCAGTACTTC; CDR3aa: CSAPLAYEQYF
v_gene: TRBV5-1; d_gene: .; abundance: few; j_gene: TRBJ2-5; CDR3nt: TGCGCCAGCAGCGCGCCCCCGGGACGAGCGGACCAAGAGACCCAGTACTTC; CDR3aa: CASSAPPGRADQETQYF
v_gene: TRBV7-2; d_gene: .; abundance: .; j_gene: TRBJ1-2; CDR3nt: TGTGCCAGCAGCCCAGGCTGGGAAAACTATGGCTACACCTTC; CDR3aa: CASSPGWENYGYTF
v_gene: TRBV5-5; d_gene: .; abundance: few; j_gene: TRBJ2-7; CDR3nt: TGTGCCAGCAGCTTAAGGTCCCAGAGAGGCTACGAGCAGTACTTC; CDR3aa: CASSLRSQRGYEQYF
v_gene: TRBV9; d_gene: TRBD2; abundance: .; j_gene: TRBJ2-1; CDR3nt: TGTGCCAGCAGCGAAAATAGCGGGATCTCCTACAATGAGCAGTTCTTC; CDR3aa: CASSENSGISYNEQFF
v_gene: TRBV20-1; d_gene: TRBD2; abundance: few; j_gene: TRBJ2-2; CDR3nt: TGCAGTGCTAGGACTAGCGGGGGGGTAGAGCTGTTTTTT; CDR3aa: CSARTSGGVELFF
v_gene: TRBV20-1; d_gene: TRBD1; abundance: .; j_gene: TRBJ1-4; CDR3nt: TGCAGTGCGAACAGGGGAGAGGATGAAAAACTGTTTTTT; CDR3aa: CSANRGEDEKLFF
v_gene: TRBV4-1; d_gene: .; abundance: few; j_gene: TRBJ1-5; CDR3nt: TGCGCCAGCAGCCAAGCGATTTCCACTCAGCCCCAGCATTTT; CDR3aa: CASSQAISTQPQHF
v_gene: TRBV5-1; d_gene: .; abundance: .; j_gene: TRBJ2-3; CDR3nt: TGCGCCAGCAGCTTTACTTCTAGCACAGATACGCAGTATTTT; CDR3aa: CASSFTSSTDTQYF
v_gene: TRBV7-9; d_gene: TRBD1; abundance: few; j_gene: TRBJ2-2; CDR3nt: TGTGCCAGCAGCCTATCGCCGGGACAGGGGGAAACCGGGGAGCTGTTTTTT; CDR3aa: CASSLSPGQGETGELFF
v_gene: TRBV20-1; d_gene: .; abundance: few; j_gene: TRBJ1-5; CDR3nt: TGCAGTGCTTCCCCCGGGGCAGTCCTCAATCAGCCCCAGCATTTT; CDR3aa: CSASPGAVLNQPQHF
v_gene: TRBV5-4; d_gene: TRBD1; abundance: many; j_gene: TRBJ2-2; CDR3nt: TGTGCCAGCATAAAACAGGGGACCGGGGAGCTGTTTTTT; CDR3aa: CASIKQGTGELFF
v_gene: TRBV7-2; d_gene: .; abundance: many; j_gene: TRBJ1-6; CDR3nt: TGTGCCAGCAGCCCCCAGGGGTCGTCACCCCTCCACTTT; CDR3aa: CASSPQGSSPLHF
v_gene: TRBV29-1; d_gene: .; abundance: .; j_gene: TRBJ1-1; CDR3nt: TGCAGCGTTGAACGGACTGGTTTGAACACTGAAGCTTTCTTT; CDR3aa: CSVERTGLNTEAFF
v_gene: TRBV7-3; d_gene: .; abundance: .; j_gene: TRBJ2-3; CDR3nt: TGTGCCAGCAGCCTATTCGTCACAGATACGCAGTATTTT; CDR3aa: CASSLFVTDTQYF
v_gene: TRBV5-1; d_gene: .; abundance: .; j_gene: TRBJ2-2; CDR3nt: TGCGCCAGCAGCCGCGGACGCATTTCCGAGGAGCTGTTTTTT; CDR3aa: CASSRGRISEELFF
v_gene: TRBV5-1; d_gene: .; abundance: once; j_gene: TRBJ1-4; CDR3nt: TGCGCCAGCCGCCAATTCAGGGACCCTAATGAAAAACTGTTTTTT; CDR3aa: CASRQFRDPNEKLFF
v_gene: TRBV7-3; d_gene: .; abundance: .; j_gene: TRBJ1-1; CDR3nt: TGTGCCAGCAGCCCCCAGGAGGGCGCTGAAGCTTTCTTT; CDR3aa: CASSPQEGAEAFF
v_gene: TRBV20-1; d_gene: .; abundance: .; j_gene: TRBJ2-7; CDR3nt: TGCAGTGCTAGAGGTCTACAGGGAGTAAGCTACGAGCAGTACTTC; CDR3aa: CSARGLQGVSYEQYF
v_gene: TRBV7-2; d_gene: .; abundance: .; j_gene: TRBJ1-4; CDR3nt: TGTGCCAGCAGCTTAGAACCTACAGGTGCAACTAATGAAAAACTGTTTTTT; CDR3aa: CASSLEPTGATNEKLFF
v_gene: TRBV3-1; d_gene: .; abundance: .; j_gene: TRBJ1-6; CDR3nt: TGTGCCAGCAGCCAAGGTGTGTTAGGGCAGCTGGGTTCACCCCTCCACTTT; CDR3aa: CASSQGVLGQLGSPLHF
v_gene: TRBV10-2; d_gene: TRBD1; abundance: few; j_gene: TRBJ1-2; CDR3nt: TGCGCCAGCAGTGACTCTCGACAGGGCAAATATGGCTACACCTTC; CDR3aa: CASSDSRQGKYGYTF